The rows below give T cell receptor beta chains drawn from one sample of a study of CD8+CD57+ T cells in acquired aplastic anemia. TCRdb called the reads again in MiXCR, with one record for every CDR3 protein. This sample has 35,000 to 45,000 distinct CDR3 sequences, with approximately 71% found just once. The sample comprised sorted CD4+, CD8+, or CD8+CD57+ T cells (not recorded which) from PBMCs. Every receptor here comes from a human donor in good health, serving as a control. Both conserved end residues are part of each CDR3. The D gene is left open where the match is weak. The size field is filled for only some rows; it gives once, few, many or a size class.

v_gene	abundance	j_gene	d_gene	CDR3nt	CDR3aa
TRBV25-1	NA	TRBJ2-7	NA	TGTGCCAGCAGTGGGGGGGGCAGGGGGTACGAGCAGTACTTC	CASSGGGRGYEQYF
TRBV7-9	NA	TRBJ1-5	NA	TGTGCCAGCAGCTTGGGACGGGGACATCAGCCCCAGCATTTT	CASSLGRGHQPQHF
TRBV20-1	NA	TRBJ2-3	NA	TGCAGTGCTAGTTCTGCCACCTTAAGCACAGATACGCAGTATTTT	CSASSATLSTDTQYF
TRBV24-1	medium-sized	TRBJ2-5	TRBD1	TGTGCCACCAGTGATGGGGACAGCCAAGAGACCCAGTACTTC	CATSDGDSQETQYF
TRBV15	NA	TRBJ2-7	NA	TGTGCCACCAGCAGAGGGACCCCAGGAAGACACGAGCAGTACTTC	CATSRGTPGRHEQYF
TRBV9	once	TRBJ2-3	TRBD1	TGTGCCAGCAGCGCTGAGACAGGGGGCCCCACAGATACGCAGTATTTT	CASSAETGGPTDTQYF
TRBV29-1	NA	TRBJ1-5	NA	TGCAGCGTTGAGGGGGAGAGCAATCAGCCCCAGCATTTT	CSVEGESNQPQHF
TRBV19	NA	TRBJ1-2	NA	TGTGCCAGCCTCGACGGAAACTCTGTCTCCTATGGCTACACCTTC	CASLDGNSVSYGYTF
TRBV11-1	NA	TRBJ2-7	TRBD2	TGTGCCAGCAGCTTACCTAGCGGAGGAGGGCGCTACGAGCAGTACTTC	CASSLPSGGGRYEQYF
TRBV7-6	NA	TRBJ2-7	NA	TGTGCCAGCAGCTCTTCGCTGGGGCCGTCCTACGAGCAGTACTTC	CASSSSLGPSYEQYF
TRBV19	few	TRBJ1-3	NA	TGTGCCAGTAGCTCAAGGGGTTACGGAAACACCATATATTTT	CASSSRGYGNTIYF
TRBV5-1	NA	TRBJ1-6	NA	TGCGCCAGCAGAGAGGAGAATAATTCACCCCTCCACTTT	CASREENNSPLHF
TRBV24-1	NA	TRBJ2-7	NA	TGTGCCACCAGCAAAAGCGACATCTCCTACGAGCAGTACTTC	CATSKSDISYEQYF
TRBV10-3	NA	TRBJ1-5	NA	TGTGCCATCAGTGAACTTAGCAATCAGCCCCAGCATTTT	CAISELSNQPQHF
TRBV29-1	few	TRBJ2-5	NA	TGCAGCGTTGTCTCGGGGGCAGAGACCCAGTACTTC	CSVVSGAETQYF
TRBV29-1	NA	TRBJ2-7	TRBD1	TGCAGCGTGATAAACAGGGGGCGTTACGAGCAGTACTTC	CSVINRGRYEQYF
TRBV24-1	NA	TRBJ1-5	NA	TGTGCCACCAGTGAAGGGAATCAGCCCCAGCATTTT	CATSEGNQPQHF
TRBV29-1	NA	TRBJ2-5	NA	TGCAGCGTTGTAGGGGCCCAAGAGACCCAGTACTTC	CSVVGAQETQYF
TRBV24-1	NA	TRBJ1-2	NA	TGTGCCACCAGTGAGGGGTGGGACTATGGCTACACCTTC	CATSEGWDYGYTF
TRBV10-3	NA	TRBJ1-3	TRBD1	TGTGCCATCACAACACAGGGGATTACTGGAAACACCATATATTTT	CAITTQGITGNTIYF
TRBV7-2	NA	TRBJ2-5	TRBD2	TGTGCCAGCACCCCGGGGGGACTAGCGGGGGTAGAGACCCAGTACTTC	CASTPGGLAGVETQYF
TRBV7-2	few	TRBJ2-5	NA	TGTGCCAGCGGCAAGGGGGGCCGGGAGACCCAGTACTTC	CASGKGGRETQYF
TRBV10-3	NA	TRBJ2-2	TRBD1	TGTGCCATCAGGATTACAGGGGCCACCGGGGAGCTGTTTTTT	CAIRITGATGELFF
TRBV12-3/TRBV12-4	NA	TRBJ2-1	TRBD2	TGTGCCAGCAGTTTGGTTAGCGGGGGCTTCTCCTACAATGAGCAGTTCTTC	CASSLVSGGFSYNEQFF
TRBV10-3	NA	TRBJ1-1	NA	TGTGCCATCAGTGACTCCCTGGAAGGGAGCACTGAAGCTTTCTTT	CAISDSLEGSTEAFF
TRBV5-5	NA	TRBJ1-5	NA	TGTGCCAGCAGCTTGCTAGGGGAAGGTCAGCCCCAGCATTTT	CASSLLGEGQPQHF
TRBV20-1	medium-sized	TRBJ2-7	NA	TGCAGTGCTAGGGCCACAGGTTGGGACGAGCAGTACTTC	CSARATGWDEQYF
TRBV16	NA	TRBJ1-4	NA	TGTGCCAGCACCCCGGCTCAGACTAATGAAAAACTGTTTTTT	CASTPAQTNEKLFF
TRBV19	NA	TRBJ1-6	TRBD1	TGTGCCAGTAGTACCGACAGGGGGAATTCACCCCTCCACTTT	CASSTDRGNSPLHF
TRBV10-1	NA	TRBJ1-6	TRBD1	TGCGCCAGCACCACGGAGGCAGACGGGACAGGGGGTAGATCACCCCTCCACTTT	CASTTEADGTGGRSPLHF
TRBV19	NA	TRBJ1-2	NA	TGTGCCAGTAGTAGTCCAGGGGCTAACTATGGCTACACCTTC	CASSSPGANYGYTF
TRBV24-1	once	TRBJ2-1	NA	TGTGCCACCAGTGATTTGAAGGGGGGGGCCCTTTATGAGCAGTTCTTC	CATSDLKGGALYEQFF
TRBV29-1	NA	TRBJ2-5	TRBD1	TGCAGCGTTGAAGAGGGGTCAGGGGGTAAGACCCAGTACTTC	CSVEEGSGGKTQYF
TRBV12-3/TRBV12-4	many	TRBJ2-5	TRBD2	TGTGCCAGCAGTTTAGGCGGGGGGTACCAAGAGACCCAGTACTTC	CASSLGGGYQETQYF
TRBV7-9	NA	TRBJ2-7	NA	TGTGCCAGCAGCTTATGGGGGCAGTACGAGCAGTACTTC	CASSLWGQYEQYF
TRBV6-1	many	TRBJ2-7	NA	TGTGCCAGCGTCGGGGTGATGGGAATACCCTACGAGCAGTACTTC	CASVGVMGIPYEQYF
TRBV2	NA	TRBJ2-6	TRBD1	TGTGCCAGCAGCTCGGACAGGGCTGGGGCCAACGTCCTGACTTTC	CASSSDRAGANVLTF
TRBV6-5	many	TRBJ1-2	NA	TGTGCCAGCAGTTACTTGGAACAGTTTCTAGACTTC	CASSYLEQFLDF
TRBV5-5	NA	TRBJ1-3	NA	TGTGCCAGCCGCTTCGGACGGATGAGCTCTGGGAACACCATATATTTC	CASRFGRMSSGNTIYF
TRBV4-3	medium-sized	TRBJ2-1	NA	TGCGCCAGCAGCCACCTAGGCAGATACAATGAGCAGTTCTTC	CASSHLGRYNEQFF
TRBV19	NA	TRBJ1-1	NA	TGTGCCAGTAGTCCCACAGGAGCTGACACTGAAGCTTTCTTT	CASSPTGADTEAFF
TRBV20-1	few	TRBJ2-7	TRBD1	TGCAGTGCTAGAAGGGACAGAGCCTACGAGCAGTACTTC	CSARRDRAYEQYF
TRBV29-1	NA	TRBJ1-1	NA	TGCAGCGTTGTCAGGGACACTGAAGCTTTCTTT	CSVVRDTEAFF
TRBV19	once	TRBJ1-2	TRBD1	TGTGCCAGTAGAGCCAGGGGGCGCGATGGCTACACCTTC	CASRARGRDGYTF
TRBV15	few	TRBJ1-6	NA	TGTGCCACCAGCAGAGATCAACGGAATTCACCCCTCCACTTT	CATSRDQRNSPLHF
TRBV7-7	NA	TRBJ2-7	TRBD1	TGTGCTAGCAGCATTGACAGGGACTACGAGCAGTACTTC	CASSIDRDYEQYF
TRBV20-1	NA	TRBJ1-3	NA	TGCAGTGCTAGAGCAACCGTTGGAAACACCATATATTTT	CSARATVGNTIYF
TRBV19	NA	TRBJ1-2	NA	TGTGCCAGTTACGCAGATGGCTACACCTTC	CASYADGYTF
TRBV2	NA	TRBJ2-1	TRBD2	TGTGCCAGCAGTGAGCTCGGGCTAGCGGGGGGCAATGAGCAGTTCTTC	CASSELGLAGGNEQFF
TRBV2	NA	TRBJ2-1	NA	TGTGCCAGCAGTTTAAACCGTTGGAATGAGCAGTTCTTC	CASSLNRWNEQFF
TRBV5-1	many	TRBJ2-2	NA	TGCGCCAGCAGCTTGGACGGAATCAGCTCCACCGGGGAGCTGTTTTTT	CASSLDGISSTGELFF
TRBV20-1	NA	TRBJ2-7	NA	TGCAGTGCTAGTCAGGGTTTTGGATACGAGCAGTACTTC	CSASQGFGYEQYF
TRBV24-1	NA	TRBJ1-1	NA	TGTGCCACCAGCTCAGGGGCGGCTGAAGCTTTCTTT	CATSSGAAEAFF
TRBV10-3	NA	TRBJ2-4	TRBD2	TGTGCCATCAGTGCGCATCACGGGGGGGCTAAAAACATTCAGTACTTC	CAISAHHGGAKNIQYF
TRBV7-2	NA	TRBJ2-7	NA	TGTGCCAGCAGGTCGGGACGGACTACCTACGAGCAGTACTTC	CASRSGRTTYEQYF
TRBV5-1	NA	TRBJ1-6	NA	TGCGCCAGCAGCTCAGATACCCTAGGGCACTCCTATAATTCACCCCTCCACTTT	CASSSDTLGHSYNSPLHF
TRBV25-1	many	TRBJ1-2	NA	TGTGCCAGCAAGGGAACTGGCTACACCTTC	CASKGTGYTF